A single sample gave rise to the 21 T cell receptor beta chains below, sequenced in a study of blood T cell repertoires in COVID-19. The data were produced by immunoSEQ multiplex PCR, yet TCRdb's version contains in-frame clones alone and is incomplete. This sample has 18,000 or so clones; 65% to 85% occur once, and the top ten carry about 14%. The sequenced sample was peripheral blood. These receptors all come from a man aged 40-50 years with active or convalescent COVID-19.

V usage is TRBV30 and J usage is TRBJ1-2; tentatively, D is TRBD1 (5 bases). Germline-derived CDR1 and CDR2 are GTSNPN and SVGIG (reference sequence). The CDR3 loop spans 13 amino acids. Trimming took 3 bases from V and 3 from J, leaving 11 bases between them. DNA of the CDR3: TGTGCCTGGAGATTCTCACAGGACTATGGCTACACCTTC. Translated, it gives CAWRFSQDYGYTF.

The chain links TRBV5-6 to TRBJ2-5; TRBD2 matches at 15 bases. The CDR3 covers 15 residues. Germline V gives CDR1 SGHDT, CDR2 YYEEEE. V lost 7 bases and J lost 3; bases outside the gene matches: 4. CDR3 in amino acids: CASCRTSGGEETQYF. DNA of the CDR3: TGTGCCAGCTGTCGGACTAGCGGGGGGGAAGAGACCCAGTACTTC.

CDR3 sequence (DNA): TGTGCCTGGAGCGACCAACTGAGAGGGACTGAAGCTTTCTTT. This gives the protein CAWSDQLRGTEAFF. The V call is TRBV30, the J call TRBJ1-1; unclear D gene. V lost 3 bases and J lost 5, with 16 bases in between. The CDR3 has 14 amino acids. Germline CDR1 reads GTSNPN; CDR2 reads SVGIG (reference sequence).

The chain uses TRBV15 and TRBJ1-4; 9 bases agree with TRBD1. The CDR3 has 16 residues. V dropped 5 bases and J dropped 0; count of bases not matched to a gene: 4. Germline V gene lookup returns CDR1 LNHNV and CDR2 YYDKDF (reference sequence). The CDR3 bases are TGTGCCACCAGCTACAGGGGGCCCTCAACTAATGAAAAACTGTTTTTT. Translating gives CATSYRGPSTNEKLFF.

The V gene is TRBV21-1, the J gene TRBJ2-7; the DNA was not used to check the table's D call, TRBD2. TRBV21-1 has pseudogene status. The CDR3 is 18 amino acids. CDR3 DNA: TGTGCCAGCAGCAAATCCATCCGGGAACAGAAATCTTCCTACGAGCAGTACTTC. This sequence encodes CASSKSIREQKSSYEQYF.

This clone was detected only once. The V gene is TRBV13, the J gene TRBJ1-2; maybe TRBD1 (5 bases). The CDR3 spans 15 residues. The V gene's germline CDR1 is PRHDT and CDR2 FYEKMQ (reference sequence). Trimming took off 5 bases at V and 2 bases at J, with 15 bases between the two ends. The CDR3 DNA is TGTGCCAGCAGCCCCTTGCGGGGCCTCAACTATGGCTACACCTTC. Its protein product is CASSPLRGLNYGYTF.

The J gene is TRBJ1-1, the V gene TRBV2; D is uncertain. CDR1 SNHLY and CDR2 FYNNEI come from the germline V gene. The CDR3 sequence is 13 residues long. Trimming took 7 bases from V and 1 from J, leaving 10 bases between them. CDR3 nucleotides: TGTGCCAGCAAGCGGGAGACGAACACTGAAGCTTTCTTT. Translating gives CASKRETNTEAFF.

The chain is built from TRBV5-1 and TRBJ2-3; TRBD1 agrees at 9 bases. This CDR3 spans 14 amino acids. Germline CDR1 reads SGHRS; CDR2 reads YFSETQ. With 4 bases clipped from V and 6 bases from J, the junction kept 6 bases outside the gene matches. CDR3: CASSLQGAGDTQYF. Written as DNA, the CDR3 is TGCGCCAGCAGCCTACAGGGGGCAGGGGATACGCAGTATTTT.

The table lists this clone with a few counts. The chain is built from TRBV5-4 and TRBJ2-2; 7 bases are shared with TRBD1. CDR3 length: 15 residues. Germline assignment: CDR1 SGHNT and CDR2 YYREEE (reference sequence). The J segment lost 3 bases and the V segment lost 2 bases, leaving 4 bases of the junction unmatched. Here the CDR3 DNA reads TGTGCCAGCAGCTTAGACAGGGTGCACACCGGGGAGCTGTTTTTT. Amino acid sequence: CASSLDRVHTGELFF.

This rearrangement joins TRBV7-6 to TRBJ2-2, with TRBD1 as a possible D gene (6 bases). Germline assignment: CDR1 SGHVS and CDR2 FNYEAQ. This CDR3 region has 15 residues. V gave up 5 bases and J gave up 2 bases, with 12 bases separating them. The CDR3 nucleotides read TGTGCCAGCAGCCTCCGGGACACCAACACCGGGGAGCTGTTTTTT. This sequence encodes CASSLRDTNTGELFF.

The chain carries TRBV4-1 and TRBJ1-3; no firm D call. CDR1 and CDR2 from the germline V gene are MGHRA and YSYEKL. The CDR3 is 16 residues long. V lost 3 bases to trimming and J lost 7 bases, with 19 bases between them. Here the CDR3 reads CASSHGGSGSVNTIYF. CDR3 nucleotide sequence: TGCGCCAGCAGCCACGGCGGATCGGGTAGCGTGAACACCATATATTTT.

The chain employs TRBV2 and TRBJ1-2; the match to TRBD1 covers 10 bases. V lost 8 bases and J lost 7; bases outside the gene matches: 7. Germline lookup yields CDR1 SNHLY and CDR2 FYNNEI. This CDR3 is built from 13 residues. The CDR3 DNA sequence: TGTGCCAGCCAGGACAGGGGGGGGGCTGGCTACACCTTC. Amino acids: CASQDRGGAGYTF.

The chain joins TRBV2 to TRBJ2-6, with 7 bases identical to TRBD1. J gave up 1 base and V 8 bases, and 5 bases lay outside the gene matches. The CDR3 extends over 15 amino acids. Germline lookup yields CDR1 SNHLY and CDR2 FYNNEI. The CDR3 loop reads CASGRQGSGANVLTF. The CDR3, as DNA: TGTGCCAGCGGTAGACAGGGATCTGGGGCCAACGTCCTGACTTTC.

The CDR3 loop reads CASSEGTGDIRGYTF. For the CDR3, the DNA is TGTGCCAGTAGTGAAGGGACAGGGGATATTCGTGGCTACACCTTC. This chain joins TRBV19 and TRBJ1-2; the match to TRBD1 covers 10 bases. V gave up 5 bases and J gave up 7 bases; unmatched junction bases: 10. The CDR3 loop spans 15 amino acids. Germline loops: CDR1 LNHDA, CDR2 SQIVND (reference sequence).

V and J are TRBV29-1 and TRBJ1-2, with D maybe TRBD1 (5 bases). Germline assignment: CDR1 SQVTM and CDR2 ANQGSEA. The length of the CDR3 is 10 residues. V gave up 7 bases and J gave up 5 bases, with 8 bases separating them. Here the CDR3 DNA reads TGCAGCGCTGCAGGGTATGGCTACACCTTC. Translated, it gives CSAAGYGYTF.

This chain connects TRBV4-1 to TRBJ1-1; D may be TRBD1 (6 bases). V dropped 5 bases and J dropped 1 base, with 11 bases sitting between them. The germline gives CDR1 MGHRA, CDR2 YSYEKL. The CDR3 is made up of 14 amino acids. The CDR3 DNA is TGCGCCAGCAGCTTCCGGACAGCGAACACTGAAGCTTTCTTT. Its protein product is CASSFRTANTEAFF.

The J gene is TRBJ2-3, the V gene TRBV6-2 or TRBV6-3; tentatively, D is TRBD2 (6 bases). V was trimmed by 2 bases and J by 5 bases, leaving 14 bases between them. The CDR3 contains 15 residues. Germline CDR1 and CDR2: MNHEY and SVGEGT. The DNA for the CDR3 is TGTGCCAGCAGTTACGGGGGGTACCTTATAGATACGCAGTATTTT. It encodes CASSYGGYLIDTQYF.

The J gene is TRBJ2-7, the V gene TRBV4-2, with 15 bases that match TRBD2. Germline V gene lookup returns CDR1 LGHNA and CDR2 YNFKEQ. This CDR3 region has 24 residues. V shed 0 bases and J 4 bases; nucleotides not matched to a gene: 25. CDR3 in amino acids: CASSQDLLLRLEGPGTSGGYEQYF. The CDR3 region has the DNA TGTGCCAGCAGCCAAGATCTTCTTTTAAGGTTGGAAGGACCCGGGACTAGCGGGGGGTACGAGCAGTACTTC.

This clone appeared a few times. V usage is TRBV6-2 or TRBV6-3 and J usage is TRBJ2-1, with 13 bases matching TRBD2. The CDR3 extends over 17 amino acids. J gave up 4 bases and V 0 bases, and 3 bases lay outside the gene matches. CDR1 and CDR2 from the germline V gene are MNHEY and SVGEGT. The chain's CDR3 is CASSYSGTSGVYNEQFF. CDR3 nucleotide sequence: TGTGCCAGCAGTTACTCGGGGACTAGCGGGGTATACAATGAGCAGTTCTTC.

This clone was recorded only once. This chain links TRBV29-1 with TRBJ2-1; tentative D call: TRBD2 (5 bases). This CDR3 contains 15 residues. The V gene lost 7 bases and the J gene lost 4 bases, with 20 bases spanning the gap. Germline V gives CDR1 SQVTM, CDR2 ANQGSEA. CDR3: CSARGGGRQYNEQFF. The CDR3 nucleotides read TGCAGCGCCCGAGGTGGAGGTAGGCAATACAATGAGCAGTTCTTC.

The chain carries TRBV7-8 and TRBJ2-7, with 8 bases matching TRBD1. The J segment lost 1 base and the V segment lost 5 bases, leaving 10 bases of the junction unmatched. Germline lookup yields CDR1 SGHVS and CDR2 FQNEAQ. The CDR3 consists of 16 residues. This chain's CDR3 is CASSAYPGGESYEQYF. The CDR3 region has the DNA TGTGCCAGCAGCGCCTACCCAGGGGGCGAATCCTACGAGCAGTACTTC.